What follows are 17 T cell receptor beta chains derived from one specimen sequenced in a study of post-analysis software for immune sequencing data. Unique molecular identifiers were present in the TCR beta cDNA libraries. One entry per CDR3 protein, called by TCRdb with MiXCR from the PCR reads. The sample carries about 560,000 distinct CDR3 sequences, roughly two fifths recorded once. Broader study findings: Patients had higher frequencies than controls of a handful of TRBV segments, including TRBV5-6, TRBV5-1 and TRBV20-1.

For these receptors, no antigen is known. Specimen: blood. All receptors come from a girl between 10 and 17 years old with multiple sclerosis.

V and J are TRBV2 and TRBJ2-7; TRBD1 might be the D (5 bases). The CDR3 is made up of 11 amino acids. The V gene's germline CDR1 is SNHLY and CDR2 FYNNEI. The V gene lost 8 bases and the J gene lost 5 bases, with 10 bases spanning the gap. The CDR3 DNA is TGTGCCAGCCTGACAGAAAACGAGCAGTACTTC. It specifies CASLTENEQYF.

The chain couples TRBV7-9 to TRBJ2-5, with D unclear. V was clipped by 3 bases and J by 1 base, with 9 bases between them. The CDR3 extends over 14 amino acids. Germline V lookup: CDR1 SEHNR, CDR2 FQNEAQ (reference sequence). The CDR3 coding sequence is TGTGCCAGCAGCTTGGTCAACCCCCAAGAGACCCAGTACTTC. Residues: CASSLVNPQETQYF. The full variable domain, its missing parts supplied by reference TRBV7-9 and TRBJ2-5, is DTGVSQNPRHKITKRGQNVTFRCDPISEHNRLYWYRQTLGQGPEFLTYFQNEAQLEKSRLLSDRFSAERPKGSFSTLEIQRTEQGDSAMYLCASSLVNPQETQYFGPGTRLLVL.

This clonotype has more than one count but fewer than ten. The chain is built from TRBV27 and TRBJ2-7; D is ambiguous. The CDR3 consists of 16 residues. V was trimmed by 3 bases and J by 2 bases, leaving 17 bases between them. The germline V gene encodes CDR1 MNHEY and CDR2 SMNVEV (reference sequence). The CDR3 sequence: CASSLGIGPTTYEQYF. CDR3 coding DNA: TGTGCCAGCAGTTTGGGGATAGGGCCCACAACCTACGAGCAGTACTTC.

This clonotype was detected many times. This chain uses TRBV10-3 with TRBJ2-5; 7 bases fit TRBD2. Unmatched junction bases numbered 10, after V lost 2 bases and J lost 7 bases. The CDR3 is 15 amino acids. In germline, CDR1 is ENHRY, CDR2 SYGVKD. The DNA for the CDR3 is TGTGCCATCAGTGAGCAGCGGGGCGAAAGCGGGACCCAGTACTTC. Protein: CAISEQRGESGTQYF.

The rearrangement links TRBV30 to TRBJ1-2; D not certain. Germline lookup yields CDR1 GTSNPN and CDR2 SVGIG (reference sequence). Between the trimmed V and J ends, which lost 0 bases and 12 bases, there was a span of 14 bases. The CDR3 runs 12 residues. The CDR3 DNA reads as TGTGCCTGGAGTGTTCTAGAACGGACTAACACCTTC. Translated: CAWSVLERTNTF. Variable domain in full (rest from reference TRBV30 and TRBJ1-2): SQTIHQWPATLVQPVGSPLSLECTVEGTSNPNLYWYRQAAGRGLQLLFYSVGIGQISSEVPQNLSASRPQDRQFILSSKKLLLSDSGFYLCAWSVLERTNTFGSGTRLTVV.

The chain recombines TRBV7-2 with TRBJ2-2; D unclear. Germline V CDR1 and CDR2: SGHTA, FQGNSA. This CDR3 spans 17 amino acids. Trimming removed 1 base at V and 5 bases at J, with 17 bases between. The CDR3 loop reads CASSLGLVSLGTGELFF. The DNA of the CDR3 is TGTGCCAGCAGCTTAGGGTTGGTTTCCTTGGGGACCGGGGAGCTGTTTTTT.

This clonotype was recorded a few times. The chain joins TRBV7-9 to TRBJ1-5, with unresolved D. Germline V lookup: CDR1 SEHNR, CDR2 FQNEAQ (reference sequence). V was shortened by 1 base and J by 5 bases, with 9 bases between the two germline ends. The CDR3 runs to 14 residues. In nucleotides, the CDR3 is TGTGCCAGCAGCTTAGGGCAGTCCGATCAGCCCCAGCATTTT. It is translated as CASSLGQSDQPQHF.

There are a few counts of this clonotype. Sequence at one end of the junction differs from germline and may be a read error. J is TRBJ2-3 and V is TRBV7-7, with D possibly being TRBD1 (7 bases). The CDR3 is made up of 14 amino acids. Germline V gene data show CDR1 as SSHAT and CDR2 as FNYEAQ (reference sequence). This chain's CDR3 is CASSLGGAGDTQYF. Written as DNA, the CDR3 is TGTGCTAGCAGCTTAGGGGGCGCGGGGGATACGCAGTATTTT.

This clonotype was found a few times. The chain is built from TRBV15 and TRBJ1-2; D may be TRBD1 (5 bases). With 5 bases removed from V and 4 bases from J, the gap between germline ends came to 23 bases. Germline V gene lookup returns CDR1 LNHNV and CDR2 YYDKDF (reference sequence). This CDR3 contains 17 residues. The CDR3 loop is CATSLIEGLIKPYGYTF. In nucleotides, the CDR3 is TGTGCCACCAGCCTGATAGAGGGGCTAATTAAACCCTATGGCTACACCTTC.

The sample holds a few counts of this clonotype. The chain combines TRBV7-8 with TRBJ1-2; no clear D gene. V was shortened by 5 bases and J by 0 bases, with 13 bases between the two germline ends. Germline lookup yields CDR1 SGHVS and CDR2 FQNEAQ. CDR3 size: 15 residues. CDR3 residues: CASSDPRRANYGYTF. The CDR3 DNA follows: TGTGCCAGCAGCGATCCCAGGAGAGCTAACTATGGCTACACCTTC.

The chain couples TRBV12-3 or TRBV12-4 to TRBJ1-4; D remains ambiguous. The V end lost 1 base, the J end lost 6 bases, and 6 bases lay between the germline ends. There are 13 residues in the CDR3. CDR3 sequence (DNA): TGTGCCAGCAGTTTAGATAAAGATGAAAAACTGTTTTTT. Translating it yields CASSLDKDEKLFF.

The chain employs TRBV6-6 and TRBJ2-7; weak D call: TRBD2 (6 bases). The germline gives CDR1 MNHNY, CDR2 SVGAGI (reference sequence). CDR3 length: 17 residues. V lost 6 bases and J lost 0, with 21 bases in between. The CDR3 loop reads CASRSSGTPITSYEQYF. The DNA for the CDR3 is TGTGCCAGCAGAAGTTCTGGGACTCCCATTACCTCCTACGAGCAGTACTTC.

V usage is TRBV20-1 and J usage is TRBJ2-7; tentatively, D is TRBD1 or TRBD2 (6 bases each). In germline, CDR1 is DFQATT, CDR2 SNEGSKA (reference sequence). There are 12 residues in the CDR3. Trimming left V 5 bases short and J 3 bases short, with 11 bases between. The CDR3: CSAGRDNYEQYF. In DNA form, the CDR3 reads TGCAGTGCTGGGCGGGACAACTACGAGCAGTACTTC.

The chain joins TRBV7-9 to TRBJ2-3; TRBD2 matches at 9 bases. Germline-derived CDR1 and CDR2 are SEHNR and FQNEAQ (reference sequence). This CDR3 has 16 amino acids. Trimming removed 5 bases from V and 3 bases from J; junction bases left unmatched: 9. The CDR3 nucleotides read TGTGCCAGCAGCCCGCCGGGACTAGCACGGACAGATACGCAGTATTTT. Protein product: CASSPPGLARTDTQYF. Drawing the rest from reference TRBV7-9 and TRBJ2-3, the complete variable domain is DTGVSQNPRHKITKRGQNVTFRCDPISEHNRLYWYRQTLGQGPEFLTYFQNEAQLEKSRLLSDRFSAERPKGSFSTLEIQRTEQGDSAMYLCASSPPGLARTDTQYFGPGTRLTVL.

The chain carries TRBV12-3 or TRBV12-4 and TRBJ1-2, with 10 bases identical to TRBD1. Trimming took 8 bases from V and 7 from J; bases not matched to a gene: 10. This CDR3 has 14 residues. CDR3 coding DNA: TGTGCCAGCGGATTCCGGGACAGGGGAGGTGGCTACACCTTC. Encoded protein: CASGFRDRGGGYTF.

The chain uses TRBV5-1 and TRBJ2-4; D might be TRBD1 or TRBD2, each matching 5 bases. CDR3 size: 14 residues. Germline CDR1 and CDR2: SGHRS and YFSETQ. The V and J ends lost 0 bases and 6 bases respectively, with 10 bases between them. The chain's CDR3 is CASSLESGPNIQYF. The CDR3 coding sequence is TGCGCCAGCAGCTTGGAATCGGGACCAAACATTCAGTACTTC.

The count of this clonotype is one. For the CDR3, the DNA is TGTGCCAGCAGTGACAGCGGGACAGGGGGCGACAATGAGCAGTTCTTC. It encodes CASSDSGTGGDNEQFF. The chain combines TRBV6-4 with TRBJ2-1; 12 nucleotides match TRBD1. V was pared by 2 bases and J by 5 bases, with 4 bases of the junction left unmatched. Germline lookup yields CDR1 MRHNA and CDR2 SNTAGT. This CDR3 spans 16 amino acids.